This entry is about one T cell receptor beta chain. This clone showed up just once. The specificity of this receptor is unknown. Base-call qualities are not available, and no considerably larger clone is one nucleotide away. The time point label corresponds to: pretreatment peripheral blood. A cohort of roughly 30 patients with locally advanced or metastatic urothelial carcinoma, treated at Memorial Sloan Kettering on a trial protocol, was included. Peripheral blood mononuclear cells were collected from each patient pretreatment and during treatment, giving between 1 and 8 total time points per patient. The Qiagen DNeasy Blood extraction kit was used to purify genomic DNA from total PBMCs and from tumor samples. PBMCs were collected pretreatment and during treatment, and were isolated and stored as previously described. The sample is drawn from a study of PD-L1 blockade in urothelial cancer (dated by TCRdb to 2017 to 2019). As for the study more broadly: Therapy was started around 2014 for all patients, and atezolizumab 1,200 mg was administered intravenously every 3 weeks. TCR sequencing covered pretreatment tumor samples and matched, serially collected peripheral blood taken before and after atezolizumab treatment. Whole exome sequencing and RNA sequencing of pretreatment tumors were performed alongside TCR sequencing in the same patients. Blood samples gave median yields of roughly 150,000 T cells and over 80,000 unique TCRs, along with a median clonality of roughly 0.08. Patients had an ECOG performance status of 0 or 1 and had received between 0 and 3 prior chemotherapy regimens. Blood samples were analyzed 3 weeks after the start of treatment (second dose) and 6 weeks after the start of treatment. Durable clinical benefit was defined as a progression-free survival longer than 6 months, and TCR features were additionally tested against progression-free survival and overall survival. Approximately 30 patients had pretreatment blood TCR-seq, 24 had at least one posttreatment blood collection, and 24 had tumor TCR-seq. Durable clinical benefit was achieved by nine patients and was not achieved by 20 patients. Twenty-five of 29 patients were males with bladder-origin urothelial cancer, and about 60% of the roughly 29 reported a prior smoking history. An exploratory multi-omic analysis was conducted of the somatic, immune and clinical correlates of response to PD-L1 blockade with atezolizumab in urothelial cancer.

V is trimmed back by 4 bases and J by 2 bases, and the junction contains 9 bases that no gene match accounts for. CDR1 and CDR2 were assigned from the germline V gene as SGHDT and YYEEEE. Including the terminal cysteine and phenylalanine, the CDR3 comprises 18 residues. Only the CDR3 DNA stays, 54 bases, in frame from base 1. The research as a whole found: Among patients with durable benefit, tumor-associated TCR clones showed greater expansion in peripheral blood 3 weeks after treatment started (n = 22, p = 0.022). Improved progression-free and overall survival was associated with having pretreatment peripheral blood TCR clonality below the median. Because the sample size was small (n ≈ 29) and many of the analyses were exploratory, the results are meant to be hypothesis-generating.

Synthetic TCR analog templates were spiked into each PCR to estimate absolute template abundance from read counts. The immunoSEQ assay used bias-controlled V and J gene primers to amplify TCRbeta CDR3 regions from genomic DNA. Rearranged TCRbeta segments were sequenced at approximately 20X coverage. The paper's processing steps were these. Sequencing errors were corrected by clustering and CDR3s were annotated against IMGT to assign V, D and J genes. Out-of-frame and stop-codon sequences were excluded, and only productive TCRbeta rearrangements were used in downstream analyses. Clonality was calculated as one minus the Shannon entropy normalized by the log of the number of unique productive sequences. Fisher's exact test with Benjamini-Hochberg correction, at a threshold of adjusted p below 0.01, was used to find clones that differed between time points or between blood and tumor. TCRdb provides this immuneACCESS table in a form limited to in-frame rearrangements. Some clones are lacking; in checked studies, under half of them reflect an unresolved V gene, and why the rest are absent is not known. V and J calls and clone size are those listed in that table; D and trimming were worked out from the DNA. In all, the sample holds fewer than 65,000 clones, and 75% to 85% of those were seen once. Around 1.5% of the sample goes to the ten largest clones.

Source: PBMCs, taken around atezolizumab (anti-PD-L1) treatment. This receptor chain uses TRBV5-6 and TRBJ2-3; a stretch of 14 junction bases matches TRBD2. This TCR derives from a man aged 70-80 years with urothelial cancer. The DNA sequence is given as TGTGCCAGCAGCCCGGGGGGGACTAGCGGGAGTTACACAGATACGCAGTATTTT. This translates into CASSPGGTSGSYTDTQYF.